The clone carrying this T cell receptor (beta chain) occurred a few times. Between the trimmed V and J ends, which lost 4 bases and 0 bases, there was a span of 16 bases. The CDR3 runs to 16 residues. CDR1 is SGDLS and CDR2 is YYNGEE in the germline V gene. This record belongs to a study of STAT5B mutations in CD4+ large granular lymphocyte leukemia. Some clones are missing from TCRdb's copy, which holds only in-frame ones; the method was immunoSEQ multiplex PCR. The table shows 30,000 to 40,000 clones, with 76% occurring only once. Sequencing was performed on CD4+ T cells from blood buffy coats. This chain uses TRBV9 with TRBJ1-1; D gene unclear. The receptor comes from a human donor in good health. CDR3: CASSPSGTEMNTEAFF. CDR3 nucleotides: TGTGCCAGCAGCCCCAGTGGAACAGAGATGAACACTGAAGCTTTCTTT.